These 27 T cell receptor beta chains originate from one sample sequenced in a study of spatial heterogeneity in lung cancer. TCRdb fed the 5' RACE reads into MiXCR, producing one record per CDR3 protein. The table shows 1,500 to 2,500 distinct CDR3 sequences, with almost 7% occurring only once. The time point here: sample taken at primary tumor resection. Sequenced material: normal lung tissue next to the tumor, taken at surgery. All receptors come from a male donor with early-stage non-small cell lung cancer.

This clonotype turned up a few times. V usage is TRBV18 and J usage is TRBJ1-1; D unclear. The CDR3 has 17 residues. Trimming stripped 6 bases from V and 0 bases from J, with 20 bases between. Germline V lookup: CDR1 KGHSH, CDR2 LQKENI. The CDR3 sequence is CASSLGFGLGLNTEAFF. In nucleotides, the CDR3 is TGTGCCAGCTCTCTAGGGTTTGGGCTAGGGCTGAACACTGAAGCTTTCTTT.

The CDR3 nucleotides read TGTGCCAGCAGTCCTCCCGCCGGCAGGGTGAAAGAGACCCAGTACTTC. Its translation: CASSPPAGRVKETQYF. The rearrangement joins TRBV6-2 or TRBV6-3 to TRBJ2-5; TRBD1 might be the D (5 bases). The germline V gene encodes CDR1 MNHEY and CDR2 SVGEGT. CDR3 length: 16 amino acids. Trimming stripped 5 bases from V and 3 bases from J, with 19 bases between.

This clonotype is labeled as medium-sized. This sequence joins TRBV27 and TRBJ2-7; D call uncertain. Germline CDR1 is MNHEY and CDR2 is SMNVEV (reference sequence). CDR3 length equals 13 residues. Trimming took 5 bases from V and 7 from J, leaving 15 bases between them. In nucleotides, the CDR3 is TGTGCCAGCAGTCTTTGGGGTGCGAATGAGCAGTACTTC. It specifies CASSLWGANEQYF.

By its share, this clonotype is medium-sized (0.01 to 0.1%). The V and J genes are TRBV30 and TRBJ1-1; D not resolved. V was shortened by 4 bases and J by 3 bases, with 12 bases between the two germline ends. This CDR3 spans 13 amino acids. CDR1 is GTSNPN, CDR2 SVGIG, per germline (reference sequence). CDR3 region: CAWMRGGDTEAFF. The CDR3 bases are TGTGCCTGGATGCGCGGCGGTGACACTGAAGCTTTCTTT. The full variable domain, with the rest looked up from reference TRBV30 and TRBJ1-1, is SQTIHQWPATLVQPVGSPLSLECTVEGTSNPNLYWYRQAAGRGLQLLFYSVGIGQISSEVPQNLSASRPQDRQFILSSKKLLLSDSGFYLCAWMRGGDTEAFFGQGTRLTVV.

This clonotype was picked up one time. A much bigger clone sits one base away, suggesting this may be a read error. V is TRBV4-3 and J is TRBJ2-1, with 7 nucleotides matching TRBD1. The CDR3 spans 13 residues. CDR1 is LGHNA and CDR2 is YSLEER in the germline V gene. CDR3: CTSSQGGGNEQFF. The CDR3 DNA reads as TGCACCAGCAGCCAAGGGGGCGGCAATGAGCAGTTCTTC.

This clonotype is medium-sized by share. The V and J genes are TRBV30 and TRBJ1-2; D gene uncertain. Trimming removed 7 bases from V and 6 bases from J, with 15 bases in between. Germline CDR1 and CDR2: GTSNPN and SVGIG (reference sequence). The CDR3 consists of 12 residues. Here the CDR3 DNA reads TGTGCCTCGTTCTTCCAATCAAATGGCTACACCTTC. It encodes CASFFQSNGYTF.

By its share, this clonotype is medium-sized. The CDR3 DNA is TGTGCCAGCTCACCACTCGGCGCAGATAGCGGGGACTACGATACGCAGTATTTT. Protein: CASSPLGADSGDYDTQYF. The V call is TRBV18, the J call TRBJ2-3; 8 bases match TRBD2. The junction had 15 bases not matched to a gene; V was cut back by 1 base and J by 6 bases. CDR3 length equals 18 residues. The germline CDR1 and CDR2 sequences are KGHSH and LQKENI.

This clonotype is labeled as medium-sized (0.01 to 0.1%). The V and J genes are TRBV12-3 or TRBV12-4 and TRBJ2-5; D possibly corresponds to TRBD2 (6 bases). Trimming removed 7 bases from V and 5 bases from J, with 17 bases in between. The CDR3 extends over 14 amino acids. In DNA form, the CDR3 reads TGTGCCAGCACCTCTAGCGAAGTTTGGGAGACCCAGTACTTC. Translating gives CASTSSEVWETQYF.

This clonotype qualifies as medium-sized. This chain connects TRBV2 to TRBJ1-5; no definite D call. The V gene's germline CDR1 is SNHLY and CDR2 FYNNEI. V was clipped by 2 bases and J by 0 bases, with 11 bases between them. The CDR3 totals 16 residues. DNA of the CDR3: TGTGCCAGCAGTGAATGGGTGACGGATAGCAATCAGCCCCAGCATTTT. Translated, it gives CASSEWVTDSNQPQHF.

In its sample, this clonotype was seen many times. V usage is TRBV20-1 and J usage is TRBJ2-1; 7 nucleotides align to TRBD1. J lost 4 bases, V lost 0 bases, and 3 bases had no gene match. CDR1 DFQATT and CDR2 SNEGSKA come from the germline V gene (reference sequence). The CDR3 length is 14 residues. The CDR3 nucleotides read TGCAGTGCTAGAGATCCCAGGGGGTACAATGAGCAGTTCTTC. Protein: CSARDPRGYNEQFF.

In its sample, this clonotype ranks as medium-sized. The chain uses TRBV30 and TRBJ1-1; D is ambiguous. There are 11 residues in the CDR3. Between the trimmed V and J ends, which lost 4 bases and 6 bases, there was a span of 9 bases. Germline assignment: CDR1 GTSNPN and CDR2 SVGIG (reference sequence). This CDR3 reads CAWNPRAEAFF. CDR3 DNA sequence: TGTGCCTGGAATCCGCGGGCTGAAGCTTTCTTT.

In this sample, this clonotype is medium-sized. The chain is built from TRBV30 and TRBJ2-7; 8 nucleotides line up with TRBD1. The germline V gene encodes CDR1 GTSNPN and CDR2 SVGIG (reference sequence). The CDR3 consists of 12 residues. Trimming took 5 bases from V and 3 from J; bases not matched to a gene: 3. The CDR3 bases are TGTGCCTGGGCGACAGGGGTCTACGAGCAGTACTTC. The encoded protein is CAWATGVYEQYF.

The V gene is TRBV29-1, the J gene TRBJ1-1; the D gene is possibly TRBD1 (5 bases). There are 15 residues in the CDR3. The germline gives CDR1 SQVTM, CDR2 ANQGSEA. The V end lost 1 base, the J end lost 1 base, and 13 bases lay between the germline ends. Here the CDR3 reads CSVEAGKGKNTEAFF. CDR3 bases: TGCAGCGTTGAAGCGGGGAAGGGGAAGAACACTGAAGCTTTCTTT.

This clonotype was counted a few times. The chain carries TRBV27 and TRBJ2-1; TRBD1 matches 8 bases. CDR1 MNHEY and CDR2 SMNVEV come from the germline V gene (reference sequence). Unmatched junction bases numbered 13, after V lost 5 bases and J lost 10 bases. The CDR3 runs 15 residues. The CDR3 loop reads CASSMDRVGRLEQFF. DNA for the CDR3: TGTGCCAGCAGTATGGACAGGGTAGGGCGATTAGAGCAGTTCTTC.

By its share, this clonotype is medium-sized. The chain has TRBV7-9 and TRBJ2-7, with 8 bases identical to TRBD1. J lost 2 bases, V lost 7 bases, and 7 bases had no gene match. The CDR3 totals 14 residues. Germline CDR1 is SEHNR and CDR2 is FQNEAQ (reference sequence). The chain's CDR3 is CASTRQGRPYEQYF. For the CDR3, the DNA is TGTGCCAGCACCAGACAGGGGCGACCCTACGAGCAGTACTTC.

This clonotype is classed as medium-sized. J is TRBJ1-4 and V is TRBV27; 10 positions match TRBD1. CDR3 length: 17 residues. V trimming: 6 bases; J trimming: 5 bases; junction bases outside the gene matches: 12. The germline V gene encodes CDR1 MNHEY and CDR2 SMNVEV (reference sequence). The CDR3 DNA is TGTGCCAGCAGGACCGGGACAGGGGTACTAAGGAATGAAAAACTGTTTTTT. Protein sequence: CASRTGTGVLRNEKLFF. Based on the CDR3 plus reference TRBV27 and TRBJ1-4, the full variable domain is EAQVTQNPRYLITVTGKKLTVTCSQNMNHEYMSWYRQDPGLGLRQIYYSMNVEVTDKGDVPEGYKVSRKEKRNFPLILESPSPNQTSLYFCASRTGTGVLRNEKLFFGSGTQLSVL.

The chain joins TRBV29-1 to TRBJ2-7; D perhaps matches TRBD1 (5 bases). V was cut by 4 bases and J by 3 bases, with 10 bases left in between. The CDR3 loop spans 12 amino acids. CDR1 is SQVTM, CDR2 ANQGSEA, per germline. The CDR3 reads CSVVSQGYEQYF. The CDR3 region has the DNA TGCAGCGTTGTGTCCCAGGGCTACGAGCAGTACTTC.

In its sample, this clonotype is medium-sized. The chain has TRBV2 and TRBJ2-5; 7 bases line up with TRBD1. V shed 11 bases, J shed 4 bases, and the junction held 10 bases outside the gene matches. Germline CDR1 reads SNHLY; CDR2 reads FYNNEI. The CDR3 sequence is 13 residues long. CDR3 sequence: CASQRGGAETQYF. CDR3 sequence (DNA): TGTGCCTCCCAAAGAGGGGGCGCAGAGACCCAGTACTTC.

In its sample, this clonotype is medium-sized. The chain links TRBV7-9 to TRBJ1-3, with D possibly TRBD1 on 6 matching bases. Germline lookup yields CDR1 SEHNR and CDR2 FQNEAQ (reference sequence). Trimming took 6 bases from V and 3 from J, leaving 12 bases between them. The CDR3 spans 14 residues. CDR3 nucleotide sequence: TGTGCCAGCAGTTTTGCAGGGGATGGAAACACCATATATTTT. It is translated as CASSFAGDGNTIYF.

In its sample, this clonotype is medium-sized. CDR3 region: CSATEGGSNTGELFF. CDR3 DNA sequence: TGCAGTGCCACGGAGGGAGGATCGAACACCGGGGAGCTGTTTTTT. The chain has TRBV20-1 and TRBJ2-2; D possibly corresponds to TRBD2 (6 bases). Germline-derived CDR1 and CDR2 are DFQATT and SNEGSKA (reference sequence). V was cut by 6 bases and J by 0 bases, with 14 bases left in between. The CDR3 length is 15 residues.

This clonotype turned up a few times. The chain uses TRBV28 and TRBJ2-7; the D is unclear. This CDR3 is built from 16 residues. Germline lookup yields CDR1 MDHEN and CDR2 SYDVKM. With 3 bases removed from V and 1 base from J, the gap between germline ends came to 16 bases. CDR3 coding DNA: TGTGCCAGCAGTTTCCAGGATGAGGCACCGTCCTACGAGCAGTACTTC. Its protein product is CASSFQDEAPSYEQYF.

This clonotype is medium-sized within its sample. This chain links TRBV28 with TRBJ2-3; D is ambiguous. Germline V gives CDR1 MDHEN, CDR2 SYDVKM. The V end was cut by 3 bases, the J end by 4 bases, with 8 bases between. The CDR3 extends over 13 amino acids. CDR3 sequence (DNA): TGTGCCAGCAGTTTGGCCCAACCAGATACGCAGTATTTT. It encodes CASSLAQPDTQYF.

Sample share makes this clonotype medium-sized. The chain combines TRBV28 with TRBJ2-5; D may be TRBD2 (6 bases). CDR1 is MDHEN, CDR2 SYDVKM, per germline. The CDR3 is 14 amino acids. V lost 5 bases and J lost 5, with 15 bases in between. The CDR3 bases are TGTGCCAGCAGTCCGGGGGACCGTCCCGAGACCCAGTACTTC. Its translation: CASSPGDRPETQYF.

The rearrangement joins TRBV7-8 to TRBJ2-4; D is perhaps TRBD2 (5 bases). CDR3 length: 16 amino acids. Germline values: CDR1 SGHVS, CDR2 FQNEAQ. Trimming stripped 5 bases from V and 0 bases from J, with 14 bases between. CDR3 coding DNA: TGTGCCAGCAGCCCCTCCGCAGGACTAGCCAAAAACATTCAGTACTTC. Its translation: CASSPSAGLAKNIQYF.

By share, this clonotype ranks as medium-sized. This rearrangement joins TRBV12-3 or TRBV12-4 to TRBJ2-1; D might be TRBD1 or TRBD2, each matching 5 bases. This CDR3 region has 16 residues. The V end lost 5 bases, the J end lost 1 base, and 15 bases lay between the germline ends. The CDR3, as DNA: TGTGCCAGCAGTCCCCTCGGGACGGGGTCCTACAATGAGCAGTTCTTC. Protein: CASSPLGTGSYNEQFF.

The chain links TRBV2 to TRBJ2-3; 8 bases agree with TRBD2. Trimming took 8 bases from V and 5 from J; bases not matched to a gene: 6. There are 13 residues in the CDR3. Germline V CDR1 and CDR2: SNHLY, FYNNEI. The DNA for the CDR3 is TGTGCCAGCGGGGCGGGAGGAGAAGATACGCAGTATTTT. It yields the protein CASGAGGEDTQYF. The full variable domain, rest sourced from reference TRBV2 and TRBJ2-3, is EPEVTQTPSHQVTQMGQEVILRCVPISNHLYFYWYRQILGQKVEFLVSFYNNEISEKSEIFDDQFSVERPDGSNFTLKIRSTKLEDSAMYFCASGAGGEDTQYFGPGTRLTVL.

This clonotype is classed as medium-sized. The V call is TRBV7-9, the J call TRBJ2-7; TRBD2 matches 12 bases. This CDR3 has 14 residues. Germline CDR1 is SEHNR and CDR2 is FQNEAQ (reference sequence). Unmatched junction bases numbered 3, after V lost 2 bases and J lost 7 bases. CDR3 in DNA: TGTGCCAGCAGCTTACTAGCGGGGGGGGCTGAGCAGTACTTC. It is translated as CASSLLAGGAEQYF.